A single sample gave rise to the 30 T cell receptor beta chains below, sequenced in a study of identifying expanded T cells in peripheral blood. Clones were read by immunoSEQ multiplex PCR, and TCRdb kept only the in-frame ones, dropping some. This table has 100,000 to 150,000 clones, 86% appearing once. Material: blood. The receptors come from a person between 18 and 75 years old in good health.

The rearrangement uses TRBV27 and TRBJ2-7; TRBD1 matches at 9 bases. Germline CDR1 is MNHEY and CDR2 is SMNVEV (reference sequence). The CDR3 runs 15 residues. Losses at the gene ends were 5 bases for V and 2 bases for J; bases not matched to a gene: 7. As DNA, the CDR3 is TGTGCCAGCAGTGCGCGGGACAGGGTACCCTACGAGCAGTACTTC. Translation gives CASSARDRVPYEQYF.

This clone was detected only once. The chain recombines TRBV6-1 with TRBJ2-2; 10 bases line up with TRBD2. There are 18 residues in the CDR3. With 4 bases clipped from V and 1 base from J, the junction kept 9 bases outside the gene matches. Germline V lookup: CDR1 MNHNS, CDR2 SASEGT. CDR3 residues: CASSGGLAGVGNTGELFF. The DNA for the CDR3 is TGTGCCAGCAGTGGCGGTCTAGCGGGAGTTGGGAACACCGGGGAGCTGTTTTTT.

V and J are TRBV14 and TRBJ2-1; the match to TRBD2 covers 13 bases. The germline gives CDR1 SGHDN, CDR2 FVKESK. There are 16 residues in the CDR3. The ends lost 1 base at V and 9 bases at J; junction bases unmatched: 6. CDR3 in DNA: TGTGCCAGCAGCCAAGGACTAGCGGGAGGATGGGTTGAGCAGTTCTTC. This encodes CASSQGLAGGWVEQFF.

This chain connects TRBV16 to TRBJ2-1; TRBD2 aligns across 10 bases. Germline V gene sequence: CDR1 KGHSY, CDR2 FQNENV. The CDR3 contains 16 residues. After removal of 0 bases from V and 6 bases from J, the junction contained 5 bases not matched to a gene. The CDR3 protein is CASSQSLAGGINEQFF. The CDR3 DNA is TGTGCCAGCAGCCAATCATTAGCGGGAGGAATCAATGAGCAGTTCTTC.

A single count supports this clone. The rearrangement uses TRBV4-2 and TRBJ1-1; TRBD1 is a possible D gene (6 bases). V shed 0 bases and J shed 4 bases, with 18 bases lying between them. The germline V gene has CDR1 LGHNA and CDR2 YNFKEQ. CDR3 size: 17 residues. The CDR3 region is CASSQDQGGAGRTEAFF. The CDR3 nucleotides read TGTGCCAGCAGCCAAGATCAAGGGGGGGCAGGTCGCACTGAAGCTTTCTTT.

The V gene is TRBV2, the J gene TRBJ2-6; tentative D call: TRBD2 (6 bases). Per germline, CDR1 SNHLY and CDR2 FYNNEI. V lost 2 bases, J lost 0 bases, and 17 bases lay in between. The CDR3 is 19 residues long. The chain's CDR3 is CASSEMGGLPSSGANVLTF. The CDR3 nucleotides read TGTGCCAGCAGTGAAATGGGGGGACTGCCTAGCTCTGGGGCCAACGTCCTGACTTTC.

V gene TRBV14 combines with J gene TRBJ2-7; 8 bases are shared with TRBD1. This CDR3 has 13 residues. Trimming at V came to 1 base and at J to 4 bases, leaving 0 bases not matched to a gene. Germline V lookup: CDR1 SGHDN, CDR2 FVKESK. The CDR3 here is CASSQGTGYEQYF. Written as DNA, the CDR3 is TGTGCCAGCAGCCAAGGGACAGGGTACGAGCAGTACTTC.

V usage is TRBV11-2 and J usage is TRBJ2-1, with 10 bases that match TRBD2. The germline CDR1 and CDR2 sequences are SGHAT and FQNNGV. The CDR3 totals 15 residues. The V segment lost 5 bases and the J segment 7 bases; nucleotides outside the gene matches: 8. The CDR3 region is CASSLKREGLNEQFF. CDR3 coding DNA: TGTGCCAGCAGCCTCAAGCGGGAGGGCCTTAATGAGCAGTTCTTC.

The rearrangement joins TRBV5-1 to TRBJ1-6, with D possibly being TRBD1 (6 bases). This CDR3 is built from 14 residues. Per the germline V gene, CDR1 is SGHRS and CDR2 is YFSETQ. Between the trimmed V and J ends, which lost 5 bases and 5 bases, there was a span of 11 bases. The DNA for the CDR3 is TGCGCCAGCAGTTTAAGGACAGATAATTCACCCCTCCACTTT. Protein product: CASSLRTDNSPLHF.

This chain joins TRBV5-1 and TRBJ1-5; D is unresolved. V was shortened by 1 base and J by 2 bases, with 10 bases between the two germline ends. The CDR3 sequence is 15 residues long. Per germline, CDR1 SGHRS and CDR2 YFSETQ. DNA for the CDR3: TGCGCCAGCAGCTTGCAAGGCTCAGGCAATCAGCCCCAGCATTTT. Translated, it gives CASSLQGSGNQPQHF.

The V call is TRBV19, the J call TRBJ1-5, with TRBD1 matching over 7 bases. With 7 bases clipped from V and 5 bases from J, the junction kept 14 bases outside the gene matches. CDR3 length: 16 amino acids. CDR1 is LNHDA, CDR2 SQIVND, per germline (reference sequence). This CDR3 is CASTLGGGGAYQPQHF. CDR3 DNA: TGTGCCAGTACTTTGGGGGGAGGGGGCGCCTATCAGCCCCAGCATTTT.

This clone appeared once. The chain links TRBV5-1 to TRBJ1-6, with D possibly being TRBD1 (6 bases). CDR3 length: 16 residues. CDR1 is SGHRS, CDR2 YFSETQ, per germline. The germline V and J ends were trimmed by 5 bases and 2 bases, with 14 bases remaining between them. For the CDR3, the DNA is TGCGCCAGCAGGCCATCTGACAGGCCCTATAATTCACCCCTCCACTTT. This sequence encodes CASRPSDRPYNSPLHF.

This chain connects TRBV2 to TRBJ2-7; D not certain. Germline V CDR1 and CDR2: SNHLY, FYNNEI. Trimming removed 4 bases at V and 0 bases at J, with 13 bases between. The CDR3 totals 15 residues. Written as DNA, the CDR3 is TGTGCCAGCAGTGGGCCTGGCCTCAGCTCCTACGAGCAGTACTTC. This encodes CASSGPGLSSYEQYF.

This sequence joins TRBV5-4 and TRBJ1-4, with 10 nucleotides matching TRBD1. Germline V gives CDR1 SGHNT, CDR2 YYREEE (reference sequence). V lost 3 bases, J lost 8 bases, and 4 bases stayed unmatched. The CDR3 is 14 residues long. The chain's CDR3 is CASSSTGGEEKLFF. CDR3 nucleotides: TGTGCCAGCAGCTCGACAGGGGGCGAGGAAAAACTGTTTTTT.

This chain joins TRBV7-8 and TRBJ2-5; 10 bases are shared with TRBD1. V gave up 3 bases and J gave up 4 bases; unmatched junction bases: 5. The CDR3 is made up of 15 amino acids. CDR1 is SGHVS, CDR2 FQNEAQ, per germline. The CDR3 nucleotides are TGTGCCAGCAGCTTCTTGACAGGGGGCCGAGAGACCCAGTACTTC. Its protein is CASSFLTGGRETQYF.

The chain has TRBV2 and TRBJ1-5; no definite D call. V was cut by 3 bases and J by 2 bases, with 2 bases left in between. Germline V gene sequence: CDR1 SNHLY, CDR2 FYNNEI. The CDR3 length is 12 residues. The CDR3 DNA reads TGTGCCAGCAGTGAGGGCAATCAGCCCCAGCATTTT. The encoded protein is CASSEGNQPQHF.

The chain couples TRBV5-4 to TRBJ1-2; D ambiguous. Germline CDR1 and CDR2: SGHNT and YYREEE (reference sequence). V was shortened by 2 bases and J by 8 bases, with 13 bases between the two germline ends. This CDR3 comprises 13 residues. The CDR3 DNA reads TGTGCCAGCAGCTTCGGTTCCTCTGGGGGCTACACCTTC. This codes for CASSFGSSGGYTF.

CDR3 in DNA: TGTGCCAGCAGTGAAGTTGGGGATACGCAGTATTTT. Amino acid sequence: CASSEVGDTQYF. The J gene is TRBJ2-3, the V gene TRBV6-1; no reliable D call. V was trimmed by 1 base and J by 6 bases, leaving 5 bases between them. Germline-derived CDR1 and CDR2 are MNHNS and SASEGT. CDR3 size: 12 residues.

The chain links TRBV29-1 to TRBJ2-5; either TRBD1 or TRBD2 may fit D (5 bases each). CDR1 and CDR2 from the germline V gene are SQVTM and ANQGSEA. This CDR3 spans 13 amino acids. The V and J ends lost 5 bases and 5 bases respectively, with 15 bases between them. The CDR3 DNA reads TGCAGCGTTTGGGACGGGCCCGGCGAGACCCAGTACTTC. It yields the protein CSVWDGPGETQYF.

The CDR3 loop reads CASSLMTSDTQYF. The CDR3 region has the DNA TGTGCCAGCAGTTTAATGACTAGCGATACGCAGTATTTT. This sequence joins TRBV27 and TRBJ2-3, with 7 nucleotides matching TRBD2. Germline V gene data show CDR1 as MNHEY and CDR2 as SMNVEV (reference sequence). The CDR3 has 13 amino acids. V was pared by 2 bases and J by 6 bases, with 2 bases of the junction left unmatched.

DNA for the CDR3: TGTGCCAGCAAGCATGGCGGTCGCAGCAATCAGCCCCAGCATTTT. This codes for CASKHGGRSNQPQHF. The rearrangement joins TRBV6-5 to TRBJ1-5, with D uncertain. Trimming cost V 7 bases and J 1 base, with 14 bases left between them. The CDR3 runs 15 residues. Germline assignment: CDR1 MNHEY and CDR2 SVGAGI.

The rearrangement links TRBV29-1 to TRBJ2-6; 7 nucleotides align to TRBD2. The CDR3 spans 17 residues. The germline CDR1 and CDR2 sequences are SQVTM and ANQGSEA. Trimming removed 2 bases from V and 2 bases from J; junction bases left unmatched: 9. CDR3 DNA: TGCAGCGTTGAACTGCCGGCGGGAGCTACTGGGGCCAACGTCCTGACTTTC. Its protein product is CSVELPAGATGANVLTF.

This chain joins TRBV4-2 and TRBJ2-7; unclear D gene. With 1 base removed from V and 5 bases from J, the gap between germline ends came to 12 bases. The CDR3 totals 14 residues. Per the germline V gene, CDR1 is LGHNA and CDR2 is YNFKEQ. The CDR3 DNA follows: TGTGCCAGCAGCCAAGCGGGTAGCCGGAACGAGCAGTACTTC. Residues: CASSQAGSRNEQYF.

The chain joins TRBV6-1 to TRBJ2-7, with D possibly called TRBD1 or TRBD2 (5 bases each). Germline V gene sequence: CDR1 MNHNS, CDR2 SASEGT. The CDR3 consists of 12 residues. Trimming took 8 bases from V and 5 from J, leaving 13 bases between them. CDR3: CASGGPVDEQYF. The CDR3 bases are TGTGCCAGCGGGGGACCGGTAGACGAGCAGTACTTC.

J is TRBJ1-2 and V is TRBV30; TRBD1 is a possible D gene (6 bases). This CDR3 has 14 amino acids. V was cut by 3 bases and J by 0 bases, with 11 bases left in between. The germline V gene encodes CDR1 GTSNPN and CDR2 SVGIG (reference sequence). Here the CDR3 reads CAWSAGVSNYGYTF. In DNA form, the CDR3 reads TGTGCCTGGAGCGCAGGGGTATCTAACTATGGCTACACCTTC.

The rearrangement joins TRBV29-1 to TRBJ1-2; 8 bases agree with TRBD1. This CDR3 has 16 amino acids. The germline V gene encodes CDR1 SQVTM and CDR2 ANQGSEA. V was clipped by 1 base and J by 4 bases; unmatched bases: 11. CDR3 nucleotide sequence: TGCAGCGTTGAAGGGGATGGTCCCGGGACAGGCTATGGCTACACCTTC. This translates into CSVEGDGPGTGYGYTF.

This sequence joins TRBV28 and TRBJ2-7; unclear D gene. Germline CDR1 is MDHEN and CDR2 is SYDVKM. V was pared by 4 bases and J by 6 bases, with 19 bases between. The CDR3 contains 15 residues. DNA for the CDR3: TGTGCCAGCAGTTGGGCCCGAGACGGCCAATCCGAGCAGTACTTC. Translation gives CASSWARDGQSEQYF. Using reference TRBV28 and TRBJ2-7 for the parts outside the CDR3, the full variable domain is DVKVTQSSRYLVKRTGEKVFLECVQDMDHENMFWYRQDPGLGLRLIYFSYDVKMKEKGDIPEGYSVSREKKERFSLILESASTNQTSMYLCASSWARDGQSEQYFGPGTRLTVT.

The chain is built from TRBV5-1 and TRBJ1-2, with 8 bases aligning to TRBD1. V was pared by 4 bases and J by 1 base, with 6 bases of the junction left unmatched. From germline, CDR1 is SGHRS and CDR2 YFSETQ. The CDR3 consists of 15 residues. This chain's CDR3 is CASSRGQAFNYGYTF. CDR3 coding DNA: TGCGCCAGCAGCCGGGGACAGGCCTTTAACTATGGCTACACCTTC.

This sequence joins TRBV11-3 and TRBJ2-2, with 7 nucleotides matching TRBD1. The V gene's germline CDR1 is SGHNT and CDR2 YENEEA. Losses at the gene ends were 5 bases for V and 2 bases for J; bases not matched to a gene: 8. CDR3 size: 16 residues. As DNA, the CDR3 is TGTGCCAGCAGCGTCCGGGACAGTCCAAACACCGGGGAGCTGTTTTTT. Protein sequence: CASSVRDSPNTGELFF.

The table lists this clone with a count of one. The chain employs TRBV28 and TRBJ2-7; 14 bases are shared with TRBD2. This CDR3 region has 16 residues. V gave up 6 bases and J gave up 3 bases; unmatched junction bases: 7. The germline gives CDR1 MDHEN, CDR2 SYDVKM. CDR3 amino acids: CASSQGGTSGGYEQYF. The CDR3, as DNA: TGTGCCAGCAGCCAAGGAGGGACTAGCGGGGGCTACGAGCAGTACTTC.